Listed below are T cell receptor beta chains from one sample, sequenced in a study of cytomegalovirus exposure and HLA in healthy donors. Profiling relied on immunoSEQ multiplex PCR, and the TCRdb table lists in-frame clones only, not all of them. The data contain under 150,000 clones, roughly 78% of them singletons. Sequenced input: PBMCs. The receptors shown here come from a male donor in good health and CMV-seronegative. The CDR3 runs from the conserved cysteine through the conserved F or W. A D gene is named only where the DNA matches it firmly. Rows may omit the clone size; those that give it use once, few, many or a size class.

j_call,v_call,d_call,clone_size,cdr3_nt,cdr3_aa
TRBJ2-1,TRBV5-1,TRBD1,-,TGCGCCAGCAGCTCCACAGGGGCCCTTGGCAATGAGCAGTTCTTC,CASSSTGALGNEQFF
TRBJ2-7,TRBV11-1,TRBD1,-,TGTGCCAGCAGCTTAGGTCAGGACAGGTGGTCCTACGAGCAGTACTTC,CASSLGQDRWSYEQYF
TRBJ1-2,TRBV7-2,TRBD1,-,TGTGCCAGCAGCTTCACAGCCGGGACAGGGGACGGCTACACCTTC,CASSFTAGTGDGYTF
TRBJ1-5,TRBV5-7,TRBD1,-,TGTGCCAGCAGCCTCGCGGACAGGGTTGGCAATCAGCCCCAGCATTTT,CASSLADRVGNQPQHF
TRBJ1-4,TRBV19,-,-,TGTGCCAGTAGCCCACAGGGAGCAACTAATGAAAAACTGTTTTTT,CASSPQGATNEKLFF
TRBJ2-7,TRBV5-1,-,-,TGCGCCAGCAGCTTGGCCCTCGAGCAGTACTTC,CASSLALEQYF
TRBJ2-3,TRBV19,-,-,TGTGCCAGTAGTATAGGACAGACAACTAGCACAGATACGCAGTATTTT,CASSIGQTTSTDTQYF
TRBJ1-5,TRBV7-2,-,-,TGTGCCAGCAGCTTGACAGACTATCAGCCCCAGCATTTT,CASSLTDYQPQHF
TRBJ2-2,TRBV6-4,-,few,TGTGCCAGCAGTGACGGGCAGGGCGGCACCGGGGAGCTGTTTTTT,CASSDGQGGTGELFF
TRBJ2-3,TRBV4-1,-,-,TGCGCCAGCAGCCACTTCGGAGGGGAAGGCGCAGATACGCAGTATTTT,CASSHFGGEGADTQYF
TRBJ2-1,TRBV25-1,-,-,TGTGCCAGCAGTGAGTCTCTAAGACAGTCTTTCTCCTACAATGAGCAGTTCTTC,CASSESLRQSFSYNEQFF
TRBJ2-7,TRBV5-1,TRBD2,-,TGCGCCAGCAGCTTGGACGGACTAGCGGGAGTCATTAAGGAATACGAGCAGTACTTC,CASSLDGLAGVIKEYEQYF
TRBJ2-3,TRBV7-2,TRBD2,-,TGTGCCAGCAGCTTAGGTCGGGGCGGGGGGGAGAGAGCAGATACGCAGTATTTT,CASSLGRGGGERADTQYF
TRBJ1-5,TRBV30,TRBD1,few,TGTGCCTGGAGGACGCGAGACCCAGGGGGTTTCGGTCAGCCCCAGCATTTT,CAWRTRDPGGFGQPQHF
TRBJ1-1,TRBV29-1,-,-,TGCAGCGTTGAAAGTTGGGCAGCCAGTAACGCTGAAGCTTTCTTT,CSVESWAASNAEAFF
TRBJ2-2,TRBV11-2,-,-,TGTGCCAGCAGCCCCCAGGGGTCCGGGGAGCTGTTTTTT,CASSPQGSGELFF
TRBJ2-1,TRBV10-1,-,few,TGCGCCAGCAGTGGGAACAGGGAAGGCGTCGGGAATGAGCAGTTCTTC,CASSGNREGVGNEQFF
TRBJ2-6,TRBV5-1,-,-,TGCGCCAGCAGCGGCGGGGGCGCTGGGGCCAACGTCCTGACTTTC,CASSGGGAGANVLTF
TRBJ2-2,TRBV2,TRBD1,once,TGTGCCAGCAGTGGGGGACAGGGGCCCACCGGGGAGCTGTTTTTT,CASSGGQGPTGELFF
TRBJ2-3,TRBV28,-,-,TGTGCCAGCAGTTTACAGGGAGATACGCAGTATTTT,CASSLQGDTQYF
TRBJ1-1,TRBV5-4,-,-,TGTGCCAGCAGCTTGGAGTCAGGGGTGTACACTGAAGCTTTCTTT,CASSLESGVYTEAFF
TRBJ2-2,TRBV6-1,-,-,TGTGCCAGCAGCCGACAGCAGAACACCGGGGAGCTGTTTTTT,CASSRQQNTGELFF
TRBJ2-7,TRBV11-2,-,-,TGTGCCAGCAGCTTAGGGCAGGGGGGCTACGAGCAGTACTTC,CASSLGQGGYEQYF
TRBJ2-6,TRBV6-4,TRBD1,once,TGTGCCAGCAGTGGATCACAGGGGTCCCCCTCCTACTCTGGGGCCAACGGCCTGACTTTC,CASSGSQGSPSYSGANGLTF
TRBJ2-7,TRBV7-6,-,-,TGTGCCAGCAGCTTTGTAAGCGGAAGCTCCTACGAGCAGTACTTC,CASSFVSGSSYEQYF
TRBJ1-1,TRBV5-4,-,-,TGTGCCAGCAGCTCGGGACTTGGGGACACTGAAGCTTTCTTT,CASSSGLGDTEAFF
TRBJ1-2,TRBV19,-,-,TGTGCCAGTAGTATACGGTTGGGCGGCTACACCTTC,CASSIRLGGYTF
TRBJ2-5,TRBV7-9,TRBD2,-,TGTGCCAGCAGCTTAACTAGCGGGAGAGAGACCCAGTACTTC,CASSLTSGRETQYF
TRBJ2-4,TRBV19,TRBD2,-,TGTGCCAGTAGCCCGGGACTAGCGAGGTCCAAAAACATTCAGTACTTC,CASSPGLARSKNIQYF
TRBJ1-3,TRBV18,TRBD1,-,TGTGCCAGCTCACCACTCGACAGGGGTGACACCATATATTTT,CASSPLDRGDTIYF
TRBJ1-5,TRBV2,-,-,TGTGCCAGCAGTGGAAGGACAGTTTTAAGCAATCAGCCCCAGCATTTT,CASSGRTVLSNQPQHF
TRBJ2-2,TRBV4-2,TRBD2,-,TGTGCCAGCAGCCCGGGACTAGCGGGAGCGGCCGGGGAGCTGTTTTTT,CASSPGLAGAAGELFF
TRBJ2-4,TRBV27,-,few,TGTGCCAGCAGTTTCCGGCTGGCAAACAGTCAGTACTTC,CASSFRLANSQYF
TRBJ1-1,TRBV20-1,-,-,TGCAGTTTGGGGGCCGGGATTGAAGCTTTCTTT,CSLGAGIEAFF
TRBJ1-2,TRBV29-1,TRBD1,-,TGCAGCGTTGACGTCCGGTGGGACAGGGAAGGCTACACCTTC,CSVDVRWDREGYTF
TRBJ2-3,TRBV5-1,TRBD1,-,TGCGCCAGCAGCGGGGGACAGAGCGCAGATACGCAGTATTTT,CASSGGQSADTQYF
TRBJ1-3,TRBV7-8,-,-,TGTGCCAGCAGCCAACTGGGGGGGCGCTCTGGAAACACCATATATTTT,CASSQLGGRSGNTIYF